These T cell receptor beta chains were read from a single sample in a study of T cells in Graves' hyperthyroidism and ophthalmopathy. TCRdb redid the calling of the multiplex PCR reads with MiXCR, one entry per CDR3 protein. The sample has fewer than 750,000 distinct CDR3 sequences, about 15% seen once. Sequencing was done on a sample of blood. These receptors were obtained from a woman between 35 and 50 years old with Graves' ophthalmopathy. CDR3s include the opening cysteine and the closing phenylalanine or tryptophan. D genes are given only for firm matches. For some rows the clone size is stated as once, few or many, or as a class when expanded; others skip it.

abundance,v_gene,d_gene,j_gene,CDR3aa,CDR3nt
many,TRBV10-3,TRBD2,TRBJ2-3,CAISGGRGDTQYF,TGTGCCATCAGTGGCGGGAGAGGAGATACGCAGTATTTT
many,TRBV27,.,TRBJ1-6,CASSFGGVRSPLHF,TGTGCCAGCAGTTTCGGCGGGGTTCGGTCACCCCTCCACTTT
many,TRBV27,.,TRBJ2-2,CASRGLMMTGELFF,TGTGCCAGCCGAGGGTTGATGATGACCGGGGAGCTGTTTTTT
many,TRBV28,.,TRBJ2-7,CASSLDGLLEQYF,TGTGCCAGCAGTCTAGACGGACTCCTCGAGCAGTACTTC
few,TRBV19,TRBD1,TRBJ1-2,CASSIQGANGGYTF,TGTGCCAGTAGCATACAGGGGGCAAACGGTGGCTACACCTTC
many,TRBV13,.,TRBJ1-2,CASSELGTRGYTF,TGTGCCAGCAGCGAGCTGGGGACGAGAGGCTACACCTTC
many,TRBV7-3,TRBD1,TRBJ2-2,CASSLQGTGNTGELFF,TGTGCCAGCAGCTTACAGGGGACAGGCAACACCGGGGAGCTGTTTTTT
many,TRBV6-5,.,TRBJ1-3,CASSRGNTIYF,TGTGCCAGCTCCAGGGGAAACACCATATATTTT
.,TRBV12-3/TRBV12-4,.,TRBJ1-5,CASSSTGPSNQPQHF,TGTGCCAGCAGTTCGACAGGACCAAGCAATCAGCCCCAGCATTTT
.,TRBV12-3/TRBV12-4,.,TRBJ2-5,CASSSLGPWETQYF,TGTGCCAGCAGTTCCCTCGGGCCTTGGGAGACCCAGTACTTC
many,TRBV6-1,.,TRBJ2-4,CASSSLGDGVKNIQYF,TGTGCCAGCAGTAGTTTGGGGGACGGGGTCAAAAACATTCAGTACTTC
many,TRBV29-1,TRBD1,TRBJ1-5,CSVELFQGANQPQHF,TGCAGCGTTGAACTGTTCCAGGGGGCAAATCAGCCCCAGCATTTT
many,TRBV6-1,.,TRBJ2-3,CASRGPGGDAQYF,TGTGCCAGTCGTGGGCCGGGTGGAGATGCGCAGTATTTT
many,TRBV7-2,.,TRBJ2-5,CASSPSKGPETQYF,TGTGCCAGCAGCCCATCCAAGGGGCCAGAGACCCAGTACTTC
many,TRBV24-1,TRBD2,TRBJ2-2,CATSDVGLAGYTGELFF,TGTGCCACCAGTGATGTGGGACTAGCGGGGTACACCGGGGAGCTGTTTTTT
many,TRBV5-1,.,TRBJ1-6,CASSLLAGSPLHF,TGCGCCAGCAGCTTGTTGGCGGGATCACCCCTCCACTTT
few,TRBV11-2,.,TRBJ1-1,CASSLFGGGNTEAFF,TGTGCCAGCAGCTTATTTGGCGGTGGGAACACTGAAGCTTTCTTT
many,TRBV6-1,TRBD1,TRBJ1-5,CASSARTGASNQPQHF,TGTGCCAGCAGTGCTAGGACAGGGGCCAGCAATCAGCCCCAGCACTTT
few,TRBV11-1,TRBD1,TRBJ1-1,CASSSPRGTGGLGTEAFF,TGTGCCAGCAGCTCACCACGGGGGACAGGGGGCTTGGGCACTGAAGCTTTCTTT
many,TRBV29-1,TRBD1,TRBJ1-2,CSVEPPDREGYTF,TGCAGCGTTGAACCCCCGGACAGGGAAGGCTACACCTTC
many,TRBV28,TRBD1,TRBJ1-2,CASSFDRGHGYTF,TGTGCCAGCAGTTTCGACAGGGGCCATGGCTACACCTTC
many,TRBV28,TRBD1,TRBJ2-6,CASSFADRAGANVLTF,TGTGCCAGCAGTTTCGCGGACAGGGCTGGGGCCAACGTCCTGACTTTC
many,TRBV5-1,.,TRBJ2-2,CASSPDYTNTGELFF,TGCGCCAGCAGCCCGGACTATACGAACACCGGGGAGCTGTTTTTT
few,TRBV28,.,TRBJ2-7,CASSSYHREGSSYEQYF,TGTGCCAGCAGTTCTTACCACAGGGAGGGGAGCTCCTACGAGCAGTACTTC
many,TRBV19,TRBD2,TRBJ2-7,CASSALTSREQYF,TGTGCCAGTAGCGCCCTGACTAGCCGGGAGCAGTACTTC
many,TRBV7-9,.,TRBJ2-5,CASSSRLETQYF,TGTGCCAGCAGCTCGCGTTTAGAGACCCAGTACTTC
many,TRBV6-1,TRBD1,TRBJ2-5,CASSIRTGDQTQYF,TGTGCCAGCAGTATCCGGACAGGGGACCAGACCCAGTACTTC
few,TRBV18,.,TRBJ2-7,CASSHRDGYYEQYF,TGTGCCAGCTCACACAGGGACGGATACTACGAGCAGTACTTC
many,TRBV12-3/TRBV12-4,.,TRBJ2-7,CASARGSITYEQYF,TGTGCCAGCGCCCGGGGCAGTATTACCTACGAGCAGTACTTC
few,TRBV7-8,TRBD1,TRBJ1-5,CASSFSGQGRQPQHF,TGTGCCAGCAGCTTTTCCGGACAGGGGAGACAGCCCCAGCATTTT
.,TRBV11-2,TRBD2,TRBJ2-5,CASSLRTSGRALETQYF,TGTGCCAGCAGCTTACGGACTAGCGGGAGGGCCTTAGAGACCCAGTACTTC
many,TRBV28,TRBD1,TRBJ2-2,CASSPLQPGGGELFF,TGTGCCAGCAGTCCACTTCAGCCAGGGGGCGGGGAGCTGTTTTTT
many,TRBV19,TRBD1,TRBJ2-7,CASSPGQGGFYEQYF,TGTGCCAGTAGTCCGGGACAGGGTGGGTTCTACGAGCAGTACTTC
few,TRBV6-2/TRBV6-3,.,TRBJ1-2,CASSYVDRRNYGYTF,TGTGCCAGCAGTTACGTTGACAGGCGGAACTATGGCTACACCTTC
many,TRBV28,.,TRBJ1-5,CASSGGGAVNQPQHF,TGTGCCAGCAGTGGGGGAGGGGCGGTTAATCAGCCCCAGCATTTT
many,TRBV9,.,TRBJ1-2,CASTTYGGRGYTF,TGTGCCAGCACCACGTACGGGGGCCGGGGCTACACCTTC
many,TRBV6-2/TRBV6-3,TRBD2,TRBJ2-5,CASRASGLAGAETQYF,TGTGCCAGCAGGGCCTCGGGACTAGCGGGAGCAGAGACCCAGTACTTC
many,TRBV10-3,TRBD1,TRBJ2-7,CAISVDRGSYEQYF,TGTGCCATCAGCGTGGACAGGGGATCCTACGAGCAGTACTTC